Shown below are 18 T cell receptor beta chains from a single sample sequenced in a study of T cell repertoires in cytomegalovirus infection. TCRdb re-called the reads through MiXCR, storing one row per CDR3 protein. The table shows 85,000 to 130,000 distinct CDR3 sequences, with 23% occurring only once. Material: CD8+ T cells from PBMCs. These receptor sequences come from a human donor in good health (CMV status not recorded). Some clones in this sample may be carry-over from other donors' samples.

This chain uses TRBV28 with TRBJ2-1, with 7 bases matching TRBD2. Trimming at V came to 8 bases and at J to 12 bases, leaving 10 bases not matched to a gene. This CDR3 spans 12 amino acids. The V gene's germline CDR1 is MDHEN and CDR2 SYDVKM. The CDR3 sequence is CASLNVRGVQFF. CDR3 coding DNA: TGTGCCAGCCTTAATGTCCGGGGGGTGCAGTTCTTC.

This clonotype has more than one count but fewer than ten. The chain couples TRBV14 to TRBJ2-5; D is ambiguous. The germline V and J ends were trimmed by 4 bases and 7 bases, with 13 bases remaining between them. Looked up from germline, CDR1 is SGHDN and CDR2 is FVKESK. This CDR3 contains 13 residues. CDR3: CASSLSGRWTQYF. The CDR3 nucleotides read TGTGCCAGCAGCCTCTCTGGTCGATGGACCCAGTACTTC.

At least ten counts were recorded for this clonotype. The J gene is TRBJ2-2, the V gene TRBV7-2; D gene ambiguous. Germline CDR1 and CDR2: SGHTA and FQGNSA. Trimming took 6 bases from V and 7 from J, leaving 18 bases between them. This CDR3 has 15 residues. In DNA, the CDR3 is TGTGCCAGCAGATTCAACAGCGAGTTGATCGGGGAGCTGTTTTTT. Translating it yields CASRFNSELIGELFF. Full variable domain (outside the CDR3, taken from reference TRBV7-2 and TRBJ2-2): GAGVSQSPSNKVTEKGKDVELRCDPISGHTALYWYRQSLGQGLEFLIYFQGNSAPDKSGLPSDRFSAERTGGSVSTLTIQRTQQEDSAVYLCASRFNSELIGELFFGEGSRLTVL.

This clonotype was counted between two and nine times. The rearrangement joins TRBV6-2 or TRBV6-3 to TRBJ2-7, with D unresolved. The V and J ends lost 0 bases and 5 bases respectively, with 5 bases between them. The CDR3 has 12 amino acids. Per germline, CDR1 MNHEY and CDR2 SVGEGT. Here the CDR3 DNA reads TGTGCCAGCAGTTACTCAAGCAACGAGCAGTACTTC. It is translated as CASSYSSNEQYF.

This clonotype appeared many times. The chain has TRBV4-3 and TRBJ1-2; perhaps TRBD1 as D (5 bases). Between the trimmed V and J ends, which lost 4 bases and 5 bases, there was a span of 17 bases. CDR3 length: 15 amino acids. The V gene's germline CDR1 is LGHNA and CDR2 YSLEER. For the CDR3, the DNA is TGCGCCAGCAGCCCCGAGCCGGGGCCTGGATATGGCTACACCTTC. Translating it yields CASSPEPGPGYGYTF.

This clonotype appeared a few times. The chain joins TRBV6-1 to TRBJ2-1, with 9 bases matching TRBD1. The CDR3 sequence is 17 residues long. V lost 2 bases, J lost 2 bases, and 7 bases stayed unmatched. Germline V lookup: CDR1 MNHNS, CDR2 SASEGT. The CDR3 loop is CASSEWAGTGPYNEQFF. For the CDR3, the DNA is TGTGCCAGCAGTGAATGGGCCGGGACAGGGCCCTACAATGAGCAGTTCTTC.

This clonotype has a count of ten or more. The chain combines TRBV6-1 with TRBJ2-7; possibly TRBD2 for D (5 bases). The germline CDR1 and CDR2 sequences are MNHNS and SASEGT. The CDR3 runs 15 residues. V dropped 1 base and J dropped 2 bases, with 12 bases sitting between them. The CDR3 DNA reads as TGTGCCAGCAGTGAAGACTCGGGGAACCCCTACGAGCAGTACTTC. As protein: CASSEDSGNPYEQYF.

The chain couples TRBV27 to TRBJ1-1; 7 nucleotides match TRBD1. In germline, CDR1 is MNHEY, CDR2 SMNVEV (reference sequence). With 7 bases clipped from V and 5 bases from J, the junction kept 10 bases outside the gene matches. The CDR3 sequence is 14 residues long. This chain's CDR3 is CASKDSGGWTEAFF. CDR3 nucleotide sequence: TGTGCCAGCAAAGACTCAGGGGGGTGGACTGAAGCTTTCTTT.

In its sample, this clonotype was seen many times. The chain links TRBV7-9 to TRBJ1-1; D remains unclear. The CDR3 is 14 amino acids. CDR1 and CDR2 from the germline V gene are SEHNR and FQNEAQ (reference sequence). Deletions cut 5 bases from V and 6 bases from J, with 16 bases between. CDR3 sequence: CASSPPRNKAEAFF. The CDR3 DNA follows: TGTGCCAGCAGCCCCCCCCGGAACAAGGCTGAAGCTTTCTTT.

This clonotype occurred many times. This sequence joins TRBV7-9 and TRBJ2-5; D might be TRBD1 or TRBD2, each matching 6 bases. V shed 7 bases and J shed 7 bases, with 22 bases lying between them. CDR3 length: 15 residues. Germline assignment: CDR1 SEHNR and CDR2 FQNEAQ (reference sequence). The DNA of the CDR3 is TGTGCCAGCATCTCGGGGGCAGGCCCGGTCGGGACCCAGTACTTC. It is translated as CASISGAGPVGTQYF.

This sequence joins TRBV6-5 and TRBJ2-2; a weak D match, TRBD2 (6 bases). The germline V gene encodes CDR1 MNHEY and CDR2 SVGAGI. The CDR3 spans 19 residues. The germline V and J ends were trimmed by 0 bases and 6 bases, with 23 bases remaining between them. The CDR3 here is CASSYSAPGFGGSAGELFF. Written as DNA, the CDR3 is TGTGCCAGCAGTTACTCGGCCCCGGGTTTCGGGGGAAGTGCCGGGGAGCTGTTTTTT.

This clonotype has more than one count but fewer than ten. The CDR3 protein is CASSYPTGLMNTEAFF. CDR3 nucleotide sequence: TGTGCCAGCAGTTACCCAACAGGGCTAATGAACACTGAAGCTTTCTTT. This chain links TRBV6-2 or TRBV6-3 with TRBJ1-1, with a tentative D call TRBD1 (6 bases). The CDR3 covers 16 residues. Trimming removed 2 bases at V and 0 bases at J, with 13 bases between. Germline V gene sequence: CDR1 MNHEY, CDR2 SVGEGT.

There are many counts of this clonotype. The chain is built from TRBV27 and TRBJ1-1; the D is unclear. This CDR3 region has 14 residues. Germline V gives CDR1 MNHEY, CDR2 SMNVEV (reference sequence). V gave up 1 base and J gave up 1 base, with 7 bases separating them. The CDR3 coding sequence is TGTGCCAGCAGTTTATATCGCGGGAACACTGAAGCTTTCTTT. It specifies CASSLYRGNTEAFF.

The table lists this clonotype with many counts. V gene TRBV6-5 combines with J gene TRBJ1-5; D gene unclear. Trimming pared 2 bases from V and 2 bases from J, leaving 4 bases between. From germline, CDR1 is MNHEY and CDR2 SVGAGI. CDR3 length: 13 amino acids. CDR3 protein: CASSYQGNQPQHF. CDR3 bases: TGTGCCAGCAGTTACCAAGGCAATCAGCCCCAGCATTTT.

The rearrangement joins TRBV4-1 to TRBJ1-3; unclear D gene. Germline V gives CDR1 MGHRA, CDR2 YSYEKL. Deletions cut 0 bases from V and 2 bases from J, with 8 bases between. The CDR3 is 15 amino acids. The CDR3 region is CASSQDRNAGNTIYF. The DNA of the CDR3 is TGCGCCAGCAGCCAAGATCGGAACGCTGGAAACACCATATATTTT.

This clonotype was seen a few times. The V gene is TRBV4-3, the J gene TRBJ2-6; D not resolved. CDR1 is LGHNA and CDR2 is YSLEER in the germline V gene. V shed 0 bases and J shed 0 bases, with 9 bases lying between them. CDR3 size: 17 residues. CDR3 in DNA: TGCGCCAGCAGCCAAGATCATTCCAACTCTGGGGCCAACGTCCTGACTTTC. It encodes CASSQDHSNSGANVLTF.

The chain recombines TRBV4-3 with TRBJ1-2; a possible D gene is TRBD1 (6 bases). Germline loops: CDR1 LGHNA, CDR2 YSLEER. V was clipped by 0 bases and J by 5 bases, with 10 bases between them. The CDR3 is 14 amino acids. As DNA, the CDR3 is TGCGCCAGCAGCCAAGATCCAGGACAGTATGGCTACACCTTC. Translation gives CASSQDPGQYGYTF.

The chain recombines TRBV6-5 with TRBJ2-7; 9 bases map to TRBD1. The CDR3 spans 14 residues. The germline V gene has CDR1 MNHEY and CDR2 SVGAGI. The V and J ends lost 0 bases and 3 bases, in that order; junction bases with no gene match: 0. The CDR3 DNA reads as TGTGCCAGCAGTTACTCGACAGGGGGCTACGAGCAGTACTTC. This gives the protein CASSYSTGGYEQYF.